This TCR beta chain derives from a study of control samples from healthy donors and cancer patients. The protocol was immunoSEQ multiplex PCR, while the TCRdb copy is restricted to in-frame clones and leaves out a portion. The table lists around 150,000 clones, roughly 90% of them singletons. This TCR was recovered from a man aged 25-45 years in good health. Sequences were obtained from blood.

CDR3 DNA sequence: TGCAGCGGGGAACGCCGGGACAGGGGATACAATGAGCAGTTCTTC. This translates into CSGERRDRGYNEQFF. The chain has TRBV29-1 and TRBJ2-1; 10 nucleotides align to TRBD1. CDR1 is SQVTM and CDR2 is ANQGSEA in the germline V gene. Unmatched junction bases numbered 10, after V lost 7 bases and J lost 4 bases. CDR3 length: 15 residues.